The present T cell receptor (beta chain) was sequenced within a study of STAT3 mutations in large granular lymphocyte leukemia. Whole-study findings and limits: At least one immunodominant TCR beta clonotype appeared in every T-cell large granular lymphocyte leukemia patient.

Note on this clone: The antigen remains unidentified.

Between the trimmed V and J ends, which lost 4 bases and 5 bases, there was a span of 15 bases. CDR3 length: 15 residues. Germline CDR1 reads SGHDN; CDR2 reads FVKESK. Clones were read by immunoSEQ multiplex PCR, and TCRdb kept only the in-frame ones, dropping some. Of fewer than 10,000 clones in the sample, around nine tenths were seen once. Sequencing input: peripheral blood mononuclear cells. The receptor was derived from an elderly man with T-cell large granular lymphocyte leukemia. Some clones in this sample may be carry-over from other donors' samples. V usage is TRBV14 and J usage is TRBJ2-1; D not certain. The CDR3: CASSLRWLPHNEQFF. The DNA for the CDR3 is TGTGCCAGCAGCCTCCGTTGGCTGCCTCACAATGAGCAGTTCTTC.